This TCR beta chain is drawn from a study of shared clonotypes between healthy human individuals. About the research overall: Three plates were used per donor for CD4 naive, three for CD4 memory, two for CD8 naive and one for CD8 memory. Study results and limitations: Blood alone was sampled, and tissue repertoires likely differ.

As to this clone: Antigen specificity is unknown. The same CDR3 arises from other DNA sequences in this sample as well.

CD45RO-negative, CCR7-positively selected cells formed the naive CD8 fraction, excluding terminally differentiated effector memory CD45RA+ cells. Assay runs were performed at deep level. The repertoire was sequenced with immunoSEQ multiplex PCR; TCRdb's copy has only in-frame clones and lacks some. The repertoire holds 2 million to 2.5 million clones, with about 92% as singletons. The sample taken for sequencing was naive CD8+ T cells from PBMCs. The source of this sequence is a man aged 18 to 35 in good health. Some clones in this sample may be carry-over from other donors' samples.

Written as DNA, the CDR3 is TGTGCCAGCAGTTTGGTGGGGGCAGATGAAAAACTGTTTTTT. It encodes CASSLVGADEKLFF. The rearrangement uses TRBV27 and TRBJ1-4, with D maybe TRBD1 (6 bases). V lost 3 bases, J lost 6 bases, and 11 bases lay in between. CDR3 size: 14 residues. Germline-derived CDR1 and CDR2 are MNHEY and SMNVEV (reference sequence).